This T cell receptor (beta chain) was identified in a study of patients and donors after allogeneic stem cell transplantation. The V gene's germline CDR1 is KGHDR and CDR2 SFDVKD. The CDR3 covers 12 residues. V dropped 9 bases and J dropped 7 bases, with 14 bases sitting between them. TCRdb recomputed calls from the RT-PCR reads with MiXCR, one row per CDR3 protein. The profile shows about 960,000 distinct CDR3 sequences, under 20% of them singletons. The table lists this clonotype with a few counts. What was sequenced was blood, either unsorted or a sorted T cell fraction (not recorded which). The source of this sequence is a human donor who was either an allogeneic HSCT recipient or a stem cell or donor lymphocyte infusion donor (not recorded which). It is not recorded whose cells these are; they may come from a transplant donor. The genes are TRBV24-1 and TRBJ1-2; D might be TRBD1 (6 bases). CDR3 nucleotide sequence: TGTGCCACCCAGGGGCCCTCCAGTGGCTACACCTTC. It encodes CATQGPSSGYTF.